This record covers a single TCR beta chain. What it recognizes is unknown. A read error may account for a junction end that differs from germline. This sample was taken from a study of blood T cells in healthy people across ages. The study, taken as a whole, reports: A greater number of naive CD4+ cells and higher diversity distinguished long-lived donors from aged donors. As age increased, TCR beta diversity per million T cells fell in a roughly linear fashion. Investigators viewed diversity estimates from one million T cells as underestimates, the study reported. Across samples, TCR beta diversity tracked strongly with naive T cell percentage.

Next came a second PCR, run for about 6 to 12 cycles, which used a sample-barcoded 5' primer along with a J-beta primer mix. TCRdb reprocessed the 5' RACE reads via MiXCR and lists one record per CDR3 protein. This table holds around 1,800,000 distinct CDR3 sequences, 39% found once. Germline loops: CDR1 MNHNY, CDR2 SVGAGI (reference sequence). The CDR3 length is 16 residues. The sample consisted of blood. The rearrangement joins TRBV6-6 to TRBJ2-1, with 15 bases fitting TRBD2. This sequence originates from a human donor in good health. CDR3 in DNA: TGTGCCGGCAGTTACCCTCGGACTAGCGGGGGGGGCTTTCCGTTTTTC. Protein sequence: CAGSYPRTSGGGFPFF.